This TCR beta chain was observed in a study of T-cell reconstitution after alpha-beta-depleted transplantation in children. A TCRbeta library incorporating unique molecular identifiers was prepared. Each CDR3 protein gets one entry after TCRdb re-called the PCR reads with MiXCR. The sample lists 610,000 or so distinct CDR3 sequences, more than 20% occurring once. The CDR3 covers 16 residues. From germline, CDR1 is SGHRS and CDR2 YFSETQ. V shed 3 bases and J 1 base; nucleotides not matched to a gene: 7. This TCR was sampled from a boy younger than two with Wiskott-Aldrich syndrome, due to receive a stem cell transplant. The chain is built from TRBV5-1 and TRBJ2-5; 9 positions match TRBD2. Material: PBMCs, obtained before TCRalphabeta/CD19-depleted stem cell transplant. CDR3 protein: CASSWGSGSGQETQYF. In nucleotides, the CDR3 is TGCGCCAGCAGCTGGGGTAGCGGGAGTGGCCAAGAGACCCAGTACTTC.